This is a list of T cell receptor beta chains from one sample in a study of regulatory T cells in long-lasting Graves disease. TCRdb analysed the multiplex PCR reads with MiXCR anew, one entry per CDR3 protein. In the table there are hundreds of thousands of distinct CDR3 sequences, about 14% of which are singletons. In addition, the sample was reused for a study of T cells in Graves' hyperthyroidism and ophthalmopathy.

The sequencing here drew on peripheral blood mononuclear cells (PBMCs), taken at new diagnosis, from a patient treated with antithyroid drugs. Source of these receptors: a man aged 25 to 40 with Graves disease. The CDR3 runs from the conserved cysteine through the conserved F or W. The D gene is left open where the match is weak. The size of a clone is reported for some rows only, either as once, few or many, or as a class for expanded clones.

size: -
J: TRBJ2-7
D: -
V: TRBV7-8
CDR3: CASSLGGRTDYEQYF
DNA: TGTGCCAGCAGCTTAGGGGGTCGGACCGACTACGAGCAGTACTTC

size: many
J: TRBJ1-1
D: -
V: TRBV19
CDR3: CASTPGLRNTEAFF
DNA: TGTGCCAGTACCCCAGGGTTGCGGAACACTGAAGCTTTCTTT

size: many
J: TRBJ1-2
D: -
V: TRBV29-1
CDR3: CSVDLATLIF
DNA: TGCAGCGTTGACCTTGCGACCCTTATCTTC

size: many
J: TRBJ2-2
D: TRBD1
V: TRBV25-1
CDR3: CASSERDRGYTGELFF
DNA: TGTGCCAGCAGTGAACGGGACAGGGGGTACACCGGGGAGCTGTTTTTT

size: many
J: TRBJ2-1
D: TRBD1
V: TRBV15
CDR3: CATVRGTAFGEQFF
DNA: TGTGCCACCGTTAGAGGGACAGCTTTTGGTGAGCAGTTCTTC

size: many
J: TRBJ2-3
D: TRBD2
V: TRBV7-9
CDR3: CASSLVYGREDTQYF
DNA: TGTGCCAGCAGCTTAGTCTACGGGAGGGAAGATACGCAGTATTTT

size: many
J: TRBJ1-1
D: -
V: TRBV6-1
CDR3: CASLTGLNTEAFF
DNA: TGTGCCAGCCTTACAGGGCTGAACACTGAAGCTTTCTTT

size: few
J: TRBJ2-7
D: -
V: TRBV19
CDR3: CASSIDLGQSYEQYF
DNA: TGTGCCAGTAGTATAGATCTCGGACAGTCCTACGAGCAGTACTTC

size: many
J: TRBJ2-7
D: TRBD2
V: TRBV20-1
CDR3: CSARTREVSYEQYF
DNA: TGCAGTGCTAGAACGCGGGAGGTATCCTACGAGCAGTACTTC

size: many
J: TRBJ2-5
D: -
V: TRBV20-1
CDR3: CSAHRSISGSQETQYF
DNA: TGCAGTGCTCACCGGTCCATAAGCGGATCCCAAGAGACCCAGTACTTC

size: few
J: TRBJ2-2
D: -
V: TRBV19
CDR3: CASSTWIESNTGELFF
DNA: TGTGCCAGTAGTACCTGGATCGAGTCGAACACCGGGGAGCTGTTTTTT

size: many
J: TRBJ1-5
D: -
V: TRBV27
CDR3: CASSNGGQPQHF
DNA: TGTGCCAGCAGTAATGGGGGTCAGCCCCAGCATTTT

size: many
J: TRBJ2-2
D: TRBD1
V: TRBV24-1
CDR3: CATSDRSGGFTGELFF
DNA: TGTGCCACCAGTGATAGGTCAGGGGGCTTCACCGGGGAGCTGTTTTTT

size: few
J: TRBJ1-1
D: -
V: TRBV2
CDR3: CASSQSVAFF
DNA: TGTGCCAGCAGTCAGTCTGTAGCTTTCTTT

size: many
J: TRBJ2-5
D: -
V: TRBV7-9
CDR3: CASSIRETQYF
DNA: TGTGCCAGCAGCATCCGAGAGACCCAGTACTTC

size: many
J: TRBJ2-1
D: TRBD1
V: TRBV30
CDR3: CAWSHGQGKGEQFF
DNA: TGTGCCTGGAGCCACGGACAGGGTAAGGGTGAGCAGTTCTTC

size: many
J: TRBJ1-1
D: -
V: TRBV5-1
CDR3: CASLGGDTEAFF
DNA: TGCGCCTCCCTCGGGGGGGACACTGAAGCTTTCTTT

size: many
J: TRBJ1-2
D: -
V: TRBV9
CDR3: CASSGAHNYGYTF
DNA: TGTGCCAGCAGCGGGGCCCATAACTATGGCTACACCTTC

size: many
J: TRBJ2-7
D: -
V: TRBV14
CDR3: CASSQESGTFYEQYF
DNA: TGTGCCAGCAGCCAAGAAAGCGGTACCTTCTACGAGCAGTACTTC

size: -
J: TRBJ2-5
D: TRBD2
V: TRBV24-1
CDR3: CATSDRGLAGEETQYF
DNA: TGTGCCACCAGTGACCGGGGACTAGCGGGAGAAGAGACCCAGTACTTC

size: many
J: TRBJ2-1
D: TRBD2
V: TRBV13
CDR3: CASSPRGLAGGNEQFF
DNA: TGTGCCAGCAGCCCCCGGGGACTAGCGGGAGGAAATGAGCAGTTCTTC

size: many
J: TRBJ2-3
D: TRBD1
V: TRBV28
CDR3: CASIDRGRADTQYF
DNA: TGTGCCAGCATTGACAGGGGAAGGGCAGATACGCAGTATTTT

size: -
J: TRBJ2-2
D: TRBD2
V: TRBV6-1
CDR3: CASSEEAGGTGELFF
DNA: TGTGCCAGCAGTGAGGAGGCGGGAGGCACCGGGGAGCTGTTTTTT

size: many
J: TRBJ2-1
D: TRBD2
V: TRBV2
CDR3: CASSGSGSGYNEQFF
DNA: TGTGCCAGCAGTGGGAGCGGGAGTGGCTACAATGAGCAGTTCTTC

size: many
J: TRBJ2-2
D: -
V: TRBV24-1
CDR3: CATRQANTGELFF
DNA: TGTGCCACTAGACAGGCCAACACCGGGGAGCTGTTTTTT

size: many
J: TRBJ2-4
D: TRBD2
V: TRBV11-2
CDR3: CASSSLGAGVRYF
DNA: TGTGCCAGCAGCTCCCTAGGCGCGGGAGTGCGATACTTC

size: -
J: TRBJ2-2
D: -
V: TRBV4-1
CDR3: CASSQTGSGRRGELFF
DNA: TGCGCCAGCAGCCAGACGGGGTCGGGGAGACGCGGGGAGCTGTTTTTT

size: few
J: TRBJ2-3
D: -
V: TRBV11-3
CDR3: CASSLDLGTDTQYF
DNA: TGTGCCAGCAGCTTAGATTTGGGCACAGATACGCAGTATTTT

size: -
J: TRBJ2-3
D: TRBD1
V: TRBV5-1
CDR3: CASSGTALSAGTDTQYF
DNA: TGCGCCAGCAGCGGGACAGCGTTATCGGCGGGCACAGATACGCAGTATTTT

size: many
J: TRBJ2-1
D: -
V: TRBV3-1
CDR3: CASSEDGAGGEFF
DNA: TGTGCCAGCAGTGAAGATGGGGCAGGTGGCGAGTTCTTC

size: few
J: TRBJ1-1
D: -
V: TRBV2
CDR3: CASLGTKGPLGAFF
DNA: TGTGCCAGCCTCGGGACAAAAGGTCCTCTGGGAGCTTTCTTT

size: many
J: TRBJ2-3
D: -
V: TRBV27
CDR3: CASSLVGGTPSTDTQYF
DNA: TGTGCCAGCAGTTTAGTGGGAGGAACCCCTAGCACAGATACGCAGTATTTT

size: -
J: TRBJ2-3
D: -
V: TRBV7-9
CDR3: CDSEDSEEDTQYF
DNA: TGTGACAGCGAGGATAGCGAAGAAGATACGCAGTATTTT

size: many
J: TRBJ2-6
D: -
V: TRBV12-3/TRBV12-4
CDR3: CASSLGSRASGANVLTF
DNA: TGTGCCAGCAGTTTAGGGAGTAGAGCCTCTGGGGCCAACGTCCTGACTTTC

size: many
J: TRBJ2-7
D: -
V: TRBV13
CDR3: CASSRTVLPYEQYF
DNA: TGTGCCAGCAGCAGGACAGTGCTCCCCTACGAGCAGTACTTC

size: -
J: TRBJ2-7
D: TRBD2
V: TRBV6-1
CDR3: CASSNPSSAGEGRLQQYF
DNA: TGTGCCAGCAGTAACCCCTCTTCGGCGGGGGAGGGCCGTCTCCAGCAGTACTTC

size: many
J: TRBJ2-3
D: TRBD2
V: TRBV20-1
CDR3: CSARASGRPDTQYF
DNA: TGCAGTGCTAGGGCGAGCGGGAGACCAGATACGCAGTATTTT

size: many
J: TRBJ2-5
D: -
V: TRBV20-1
CDR3: CSARQEQETQYF
DNA: TGCAGTGCTCGACAAGAACAAGAGACCCAGTACTTC

size: many
J: TRBJ2-7
D: -
V: TRBV24-1
CDR3: CATSDPAEPTYEQYF
DNA: TGTGCCACCAGTGATCCAGCGGAGCCAACCTACGAGCAGTACTTC

size: many
J: TRBJ2-7
D: -
V: TRBV7-9
CDR3: CASSSGRQGDPYEQYF
DNA: TGTGCCAGCAGCTCAGGGAGGCAGGGGGACCCCTACGAGCAGTACTTC